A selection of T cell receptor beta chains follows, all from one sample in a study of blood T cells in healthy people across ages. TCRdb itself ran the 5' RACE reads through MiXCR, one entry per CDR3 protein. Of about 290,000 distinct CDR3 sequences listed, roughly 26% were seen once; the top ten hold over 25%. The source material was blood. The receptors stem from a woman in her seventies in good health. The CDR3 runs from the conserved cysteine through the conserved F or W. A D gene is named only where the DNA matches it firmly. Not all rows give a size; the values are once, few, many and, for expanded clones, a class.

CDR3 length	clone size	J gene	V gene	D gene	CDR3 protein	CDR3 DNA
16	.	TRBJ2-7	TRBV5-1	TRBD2	CASSLIGSGVGYEQYF	TGCGCCAGCAGCTTGATCGGGAGCGGGGTCGGGTACGAGCAGTACTTC
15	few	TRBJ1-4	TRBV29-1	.	CSVGLGGGSYEKLFF	TGCAGCGTTGGTCTGGGGGGGGGAAGCTATGAAAAACTGTTTTTT
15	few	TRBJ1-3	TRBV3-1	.	CASSQRGTPGNTIYF	TGTGCCAGCAGCCAACGGGGAACCCCTGGAAACACCATATATTTT
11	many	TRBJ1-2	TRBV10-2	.	CASSDRGGYTF	TGCGCCAGCAGTGATCGCGGTGGCTACACCTTC
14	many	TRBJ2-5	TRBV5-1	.	CASSGGDPQETQYF	TGCGCCAGCAGTGGAGGGGACCCACAAGAGACCCAGTACTTC
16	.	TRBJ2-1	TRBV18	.	CASSVQGAGIGNEQFF	TGTGCCAGCTCAGTACAGGGTGCCGGCATCGGCAATGAGCAGTTCTTC
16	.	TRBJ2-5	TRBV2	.	CASSEASTVEMETQYF	TGTGCCAGCAGTGAAGCTTCGACTGTGGAGATGGAGACCCAGTACTTC
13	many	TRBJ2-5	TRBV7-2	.	CASSGGIQETQYF	TGTGCCAGCAGCGGGGGGATCCAAGAGACCCAGTACTTC
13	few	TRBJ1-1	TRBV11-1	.	CASSLWLGTEAFF	TGTGCCAGCAGCTTATGGTTGGGTACTGAAGCTTTCTTT
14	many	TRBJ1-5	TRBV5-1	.	CASSLEGSNQPQHF	TGCGCCAGCAGCTTGGAAGGCAGTAATCAGCCCCAGCATTTT
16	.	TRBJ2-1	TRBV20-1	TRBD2	CSARSGHVSGRSEQFF	TGCAGTGCTAGATCCGGGCACGTTAGCGGGAGATCTGAGCAGTTCTTC
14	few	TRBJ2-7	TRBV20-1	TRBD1	CSARPGTGDYEQYF	TGCAGTGCTCGTCCCGGGACAGGGGACTACGAGCAGTACTTC
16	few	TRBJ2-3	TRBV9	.	CASSVGGSSSTDTQYF	TGTGCCAGCAGCGTAGGAGGCAGCTCTAGCACAGATACGCAGTATTTT
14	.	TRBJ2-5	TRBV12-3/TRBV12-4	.	CASSPTPRGETQYF	TGTGCCAGCAGTCCTACACCGCGGGGTGAGACCCAGTACTTC
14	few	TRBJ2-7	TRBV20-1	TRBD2	CSARAGTSGYEQYF	TGCAGTGCTAGAGCCGGGACTAGTGGTTACGAGCAGTACTTC
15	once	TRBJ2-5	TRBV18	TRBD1	CASSPPTGVGETQYF	TGTGCCAGCTCACCCCCCACAGGGGTCGGGGAGACCCAGTACTTC
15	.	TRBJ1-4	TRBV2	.	CASSESRGLNEKLFF	TGTGCCAGCAGTGAAAGCCGGGGGCTGAATGAAAAACTGTTTTTT
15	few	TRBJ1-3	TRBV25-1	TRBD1	CASRRTGHSGNTIYF	TGTGCCAGCAGACGGACAGGGCACTCTGGAAACACCATATATTTT
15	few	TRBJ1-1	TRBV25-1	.	CASSELEEANTEAFF	TGTGCCAGCAGTGAATTGGAGGAAGCGAACACTGAAGCTTTCTTT
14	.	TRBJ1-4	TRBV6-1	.	CASSEGGSGGKLFF	TGTGCCAGCAGTGAAGGTGGCAGTGGAGGAAAACTGTTTTTT
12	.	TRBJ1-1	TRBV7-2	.	CASGRDRFEAFF	TGTGCCAGCGGACGAGACAGGTTTGAAGCTTTCTTT
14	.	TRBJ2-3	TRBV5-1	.	CASSESSGTDTQYF	TGCGCCAGCAGCGAGTCCAGCGGGACAGATACGCAGTATTTT
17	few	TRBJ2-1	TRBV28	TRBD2	CASSPLGGWQGDNEQFF	TGTGCCAGCAGTCCCCTGGGGGGGTGGCAGGGAGACAATGAGCAGTTCTTC
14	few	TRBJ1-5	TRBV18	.	CASSPSDGRGAQHF	TGTGCCAGCTCACCCTCGGACGGACGGGGAGCCCAGCATTTT
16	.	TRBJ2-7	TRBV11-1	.	CASSSAGLWESDEQYF	TGTGCCAGCAGCTCCGCCGGACTTTGGGAATCTGACGAGCAGTACTTC
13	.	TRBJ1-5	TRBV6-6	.	CASIRGADQPQHF	TGTGCCAGCATTAGAGGCGCAGATCAGCCCCAGCATTTT
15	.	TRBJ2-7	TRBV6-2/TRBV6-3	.	CASSKNLLAPYEQYF	TGTGCCAGCAGTAAAAACCTCCTAGCCCCCTACGAGCAGTACTTC
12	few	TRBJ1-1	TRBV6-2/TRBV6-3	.	CASSRGVTEAFF	TGTGCCAGCAGTCGCGGAGTCACTGAAGCTTTCTTT
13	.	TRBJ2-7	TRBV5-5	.	CASSVAWQTEQYF	TGTGCCAGCAGCGTAGCTTGGCAGACGGAGCAGTACTTC
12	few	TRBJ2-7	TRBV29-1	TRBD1	CSVYRGPYEQYF	TGCAGCGTCTACAGGGGGCCCTACGAGCAGTACTTC
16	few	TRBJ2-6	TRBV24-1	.	CATSDHGGSGANVLTF	TGTGCCACCAGTGATCACGGCGGCTCTGGGGCCAACGTCCTGACTTTC
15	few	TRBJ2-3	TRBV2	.	CASITDSSSTDTQYF	TGTGCCAGCATTACGGACAGTTCTAGCACAGATACGCAGTATTTT
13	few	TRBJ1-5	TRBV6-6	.	CASTSDRNQPQHF	TGTGCCAGCACCTCGGACAGAAATCAGCCCCAGCATTTT
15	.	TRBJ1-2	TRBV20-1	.	CSARDLGGSDYGYTF	TGCAGTGCTAGAGATCTGGGGGGATCAGACTATGGCTACACCTTC
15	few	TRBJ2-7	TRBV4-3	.	CASSHQNTDSYEQYF	TGCGCCAGCAGCCATCAGAATACTGACTCCTACGAGCAGTACTTC
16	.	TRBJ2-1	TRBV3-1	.	CASSQSYSSSYNEQFF	TGTGCCAGCAGCCAATCGTACTCCAGCTCCTACAATGAGCAGTTCTTC
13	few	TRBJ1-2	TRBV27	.	CASSSTPNYGYTF	TGTGCCAGCAGTAGTACACCAAACTATGGCTACACCTTC